This T cell receptor beta chain was identified in a study of blood T cell repertoires in COVID-19 (dated by TCRdb to about 2020). In terms of the full investigation: Samples from collaborators originated in the United States, Italy and Spain and spanned both the acute and convalescent phases of COVID-19. Deeply sampled blood TCRbeta repertoires from subjects exposed to, actively infected with, or recovered from COVID-19 were included in the dataset. The prospective study material was composed of cDNA or gDNA derived from T cells, B-cell-depleted T cells, or PBMCs. A de-identified subject ID, COVID-19 status, age in years and sex were almost always included in the sample metadata. The repertoires were made available in a free public database intended to serve as a resource for research on the immune response to SARS-CoV-2. HLA class I and class II types, where available, came from metadata supplied by the sample provider rather than from assay-based typing. Samples were obtained from the ongoing ImmuneRACE study (first 160 participants) and from approximately 1,200 subjects provided by 6 global collaborators. The study at large found these results: Clinical and demographic metadata were provided uncurated, with the amount varying by source and participant.

The immunoSEQ Assay, a bias-controlled multiplex PCR, was used to amplify TCRbeta CDR3 regions from genomic DNA. Regarding the original processing steps: Nucleated cell counts per sample were estimated from amplification of reference gene primers within the assay. To quantify the absolute abundance of each unique TCRbeta CDR3 rearrangement, sequence reads were collapsed and filtered. Productive Simpson clonality was computed per sample as the square root of Simpson's diversity index over productive rearrangements. TCRdb retrieved this table from immuneACCESS and kept in-frame rearrangements only. Not all clones are present; in checked studies, unresolved V genes account for under half, and no reason is known for the remainder. V and J calls and clone size come straight from that table; D and trimming were deduced from the DNA. The sample table holds fewer than 350,000 clones, of which around 85% were seen once. Jointly, the top ten make up around 2% of the sample.

This clone came up a few times. What antigen it recognizes has not been identified. One base away there is no much larger clone; base qualities are not given. The sample has other DNA sequences that encode this CDR3 too. In the prospective study, participants were roughly 18 to 100 years old, resided in about two dozen geographic areas of the United States, and were enrolled through a virtual design. In the prospective study, participants were assigned to cohorts based on the clinical history participants reported in a screening survey and a study questionnaire. Exposed participants had been in contact with someone with a PCR-confirmed or clinician-diagnosed COVID-19 case within 2 weeks of study entry. In the prospective study, whole blood, serum and a nasopharyngeal or oropharyngeal swab were collected from each participant by mobile phlebotomists. Prospective study participants could optionally give additional blood draws and questionnaires over an approximately two-month period. Before DNA extraction, prospective study blood samples were shipped either frozen or at room temperature.

Relative to germline, V is 1 base shorter and J is 0 bases shorter, with 6 bases between their ends. The CDR3 has 14 amino acids, counting the end cysteine and phenylalanine. CDR3 DNA only is kept here, 42 bases in frame from base 1. CDR1 and CDR2 were assigned from the germline V gene as SNHLY and FYNNEI. This receptor was taken from a woman aged 25 to 39 who had been exposed to COVID-19. The chain links TRBV2 with TRBJ1-2, with the D gene call left open. Input material: PBMCs or T cells enriched from blood (not recorded which). In nucleotides, the sequence is TGTGCCAGCAGTGAAGTTGCGGCTAACTATGGCTACACCTTC. Translated, this is CASSEVAANYGYTF.